This entry is about one TCR beta chain. This clone came up once. Its recognized antigen is unknown. No much larger clonotype is one base removed from it; base qualities were not supplied. The library was obtained by the immunoSEQ multiplex PCR assay. In its TCRdb copy, this immuneACCESS table keeps in-frame sequences only and misses some clones. Where compared with another copy, unresolved V genes explain less than half of these, and the others have no known cause. The sample table lists approximately 120,000 clones, 80% to 90% of them with a count of one. The ten largest clonotypes hold roughly 18% of the sample. This sample was included in a study of control samples from healthy donors and cancer patients (dated by TCRdb to about 2020). Based on the germline V gene (reference sequence), the CDR1 and CDR2 sequences are GTSNPN and SVGIG. V is shortened by 4 bases, J by 5 bases, and the region joining them spans 11 bases. From its cysteine to its phenylalanine, the CDR3 spans 12 amino acids. Left in the record is the CDR3 DNA by itself, 36 bases read in frame from the first base.

The sample taken for sequencing was blood. This receptor was identified in a woman in her forties or fifties in good health. The sequence joins TRBV30 to TRBJ2-5; the D gene remains uncertain. The CDR3 amino acid sequence is: CAWKPLGETQYF. The DNA sequence follows: TGTGCCTGGAAACCGCTAGGCGAGACCCAGTACTTC.